These 23 T cell receptor beta chains were all obtained from the same sample, sequenced in a study of molecular identifiers for immune sequencing clone quantification. TCRdb ran MiXCR on the PCR reads and lists one entry per CDR3 protein. The sample comprises about 510,000 distinct CDR3 sequences, about 21% of which are singletons, and around 0.86% rests with the top ten. The sequencing input was naive CD8+ T cells from blood, with Jurkat cell RNA spiked in. The sample's subset: FACS-sorted CD8+CD4-CCR7+CD45RA+ naive T cells. All receptors come from a human donor in good health. Some libraries in this study had Jurkat cell RNA spiked in.

This clonotype has ten or more counts. The chain links TRBV4-2 to TRBJ2-1, with TRBD2 matching over 15 bases. The V segment lost 5 bases and the J segment 8 bases; nucleotides outside the gene matches: 10. The germline CDR1 and CDR2 sequences are LGHNA and YNFKEQ. CDR3 size: 17 residues. The CDR3 loop is CASSSRTSGRVGDEQFF. DNA of the CDR3: TGTGCCAGCAGCTCCCGGACTAGCGGGAGGGTCGGGGATGAGCAGTTCTTC.

This clonotype was detected ten times or more. The J gene is TRBJ2-3, the V gene TRBV18; a possible D gene is TRBD2 (5 bases). Germline CDR1 and CDR2: KGHSH and LQKENI. Trimming cost V 4 bases and J 2 bases, with 16 bases left between them. The CDR3 has 16 amino acids. For the CDR3, the DNA is TGTGCCAGCTCACATGACTACACCGAATCCACAGATACGCAGTATTTT. Its translation: CASSHDYTESTDTQYF.

Points on this clonotype: A much larger clone differs from this one at a single base, so this may be a read error. The V gene is TRBV12-3 or TRBV12-4, the J gene TRBJ2-2; the match to TRBD2 covers 9 bases. The V and J ends lost 3 bases and 7 bases, in that order; junction bases with no gene match: 6. The CDR3 contains 15 residues. The CDR3 DNA reads as TGTGCCAGCAGTTTTGGCGGGAGGGTCTTCGGGGAGCTGTTTTTT. Translating it yields CASSFGGRVFGELFF.

The sample holds a few counts of this clonotype. V and J are TRBV11-2 and TRBJ2-5, with TRBD2 as a possible D gene (5 bases). Deletions cut 0 bases from V and 5 bases from J, with 10 bases between. This CDR3 comprises 14 residues. Germline V gene lookup returns CDR1 SGHAT and CDR2 FQNNGV. CDR3 amino acids: CASSLDFSVETQYF. The DNA of the CDR3 is TGTGCCAGCAGCTTAGATTTTAGCGTGGAGACCCAGTACTTC.

The rearrangement links TRBV27 to TRBJ1-4; D remains unclear. The length of the CDR3 is 14 residues. Germline V lookup: CDR1 MNHEY, CDR2 SMNVEV (reference sequence). The V gene lost 11 bases and the J gene lost 10 bases, with 23 bases spanning the gap. The CDR3 reads CAAGPPVGVGKLFF. In nucleotides, the CDR3 is TGTGCCGCAGGCCCGCCGGTGGGCGTTGGAAAACTGTTTTTT.

This clonotype occurred a few times. The V call is TRBV27, the J call TRBJ2-1; D gene ambiguous. Germline V gene data show CDR1 as MNHEY and CDR2 as SMNVEV (reference sequence). CDR3 length: 13 amino acids. The ends were cut back, 2 bases at V and 10 bases at J, with 12 bases in the middle. The CDR3, as DNA: TGTGCCAGCAGTTTACGTCTGCATGGGGAGCAGTTCTTC. This codes for CASSLRLHGEQFF.

A few counts support this clonotype. V and J are TRBV11-2 and TRBJ2-7, with D unresolved. The V gene's germline CDR1 is SGHAT and CDR2 FQNNGV. V lost 5 bases, J lost 7 bases, and 12 bases lay in between. This CDR3 is built from 12 residues. CDR3 bases: TGTGCCAGCAGCCCGACGATAGGGGAGCAGTACTTC. As protein: CASSPTIGEQYF.

This clonotype has ten or more counts. This chain links TRBV5-4 with TRBJ2-5; D call uncertain. V was pared by 0 bases and J by 1 base, with 10 bases between. Germline-derived CDR1 and CDR2 are SGHNT and YYREEE (reference sequence). This CDR3 comprises 15 residues. CDR3 sequence (DNA): TGTGCCAGCAGCTTGGTGGGGTCGGGCCAAGAGACCCAGTACTTC. Its protein is CASSLVGSGQETQYF.

Notes on this clonotype: Sequence at one end of the junction differs from germline and may be a read error. The genes are TRBV5-3 and TRBJ2-5; 7 bases fit TRBD1. TRBV5-3 is identified as an open reading frame with a role that is uncertain. The CDR3 has 17 amino acids. CDR3 loop: CASSLRPGQASGETQYF. The CDR3 region has the DNA TGTGCCAGCAGCTTACGACCAGGACAGGCGAGCGGAGAGACCCAGTACTTC.

This clonotype was seen only a few times. V usage is TRBV14 and J usage is TRBJ1-6; 8 nucleotides agree with TRBD1. Germline values: CDR1 SGHDN, CDR2 FVKESK. CDR3 length: 14 amino acids. Trimming removed 8 bases from V and 6 bases from J; junction bases left unmatched: 6. DNA of the CDR3: TGTGCCAGCCGACAGGGGCGAGGTAATTCACCCCTCCACTTT. This sequence encodes CASRQGRGNSPLHF.

This clonotype was counted ten times or more. V is TRBV3-1 and J is TRBJ1-1, with D possibly being TRBD1 (5 bases). The CDR3 extends over 17 amino acids. Germline V CDR1 and CDR2: LGHDT, YNNKEL (reference sequence). V was shortened by 2 bases and J by 3 bases, with 19 bases between the two germline ends. CDR3 bases: TGTGCCAGCAGCCAAATCGATCCAGGGTGGGGTGACACTGAAGCTTTCTTT. As protein: CASSQIDPGWGDTEAFF.

This clonotype showed up many times. The chain links TRBV19 to TRBJ2-1; D perhaps matches TRBD1 (5 bases). CDR3 length: 13 amino acids. Germline V lookup: CDR1 LNHDA, CDR2 SQIVND (reference sequence). The V end was cut by 9 bases, the J end by 9 bases, with 18 bases between. CDR3 in amino acids: CASSLGASGEQFF. In DNA form, the CDR3 reads TGTGCCAGCAGCTTAGGGGCTTCCGGTGAGCAGTTCTTC.

This clonotype showed up just a few times. V is TRBV7-2 and J is TRBJ1-2; D ambiguous. V was trimmed by 2 bases and J by 0 bases, leaving 10 bases between them. Germline loops: CDR1 SGHTA, CDR2 FQGNSA. This CDR3 has 15 residues. This CDR3 reads CASSLKYGSNYGYTF. The CDR3 DNA reads TGTGCCAGCAGCTTAAAATACGGTTCTAACTATGGCTACACCTTC.

For this clonotype: This may come from a read error, since a much larger clone is one base off. The missing conserved phenylalanine or tryptophan at the end of this CDR3 makes a read error likely. The rearrangement joins TRBV6-5 to TRBJ2-1; D is possibly TRBD2 (6 bases). Germline CDR1 is MNHEY and CDR2 is SVGAGI. With 0 bases removed from V and 12 bases from J, the gap between germline ends came to 15 bases. The CDR3 length is 14 residues. CDR3 amino acids: CASSYSSGGVGQFL. CDR3 in DNA: TGTGCCAGCAGTTACTCGAGTGGAGGGGTTGGGCAGTTCCTC.

In its sample, this clonotype was seen a few times. The chain joins TRBV5-1 to TRBJ2-7; D possibly corresponds to TRBD1 (6 bases). Germline V lookup: CDR1 SGHRS, CDR2 YFSETQ. This CDR3 comprises 15 residues. The V and J ends lost 2 bases and 2 bases respectively, with 14 bases between them. CDR3 DNA sequence: TGCGCCAGCAGCTTTCAGGGGATGAGTGCCTACGAGCAGTACTTC. It encodes CASSFQGMSAYEQYF. Based on the CDR3 plus reference TRBV5-1 and TRBJ2-7, the full variable domain is KAGVTQTPRYLIKTRGQQVTLSCSPISGHRSVSWYQQTPGQGLQFLFEYFSETQRNKGNFPGRFSGRQFSNSRSEMNVSTLELGDSALYLCASSFQGMSAYEQYFGPGTRLTVT.

Only a few counts were recorded for this clonotype. The chain employs TRBV7-9 and TRBJ2-1; 7 bases line up with TRBD2. After removal of 1 base from V and 9 bases from J, the junction contained 3 bases not matched to a gene. This CDR3 is built from 13 residues. The germline CDR1 and CDR2 sequences are SEHNR and FQNEAQ (reference sequence). The CDR3 here is CASSLGGGGEQFF. The CDR3 nucleotides read TGTGCCAGCAGCTTAGGGGGGGGGGGTGAGCAGTTCTTC. The full variable domain, rest sourced from reference TRBV7-9 and TRBJ2-1, is DTGVSQNPRHKITKRGQNVTFRCDPISEHNRLYWYRQTLGQGPEFLTYFQNEAQLEKSRLLSDRFSAERPKGSFSTLEIQRTEQGDSAMYLCASSLGGGGEQFFGPGTRLTVL.

A word on this clonotype: Just one base apart from a much larger clone, this may be a read error. The chain is built from TRBV29-1 and TRBJ2-1, with 7 bases fitting TRBD2. The CDR3 covers 13 residues. The junction had 6 bases not matched to a gene; V was cut back by 1 base and J by 9 bases. Per the germline V gene, CDR1 is SQVTM and CDR2 is ANQGSEA. The CDR3 region has the DNA TGCAGCGTTGAAGTCGGGGGGTATGGTGAGCAGTTCTTC. It translates to CSVEVGGYGEQFF.

The sample holds a few counts of this clonotype. The chain couples TRBV5-5 to TRBJ1-6; D may be TRBD1 (5 bases). The germline V gene has CDR1 SGHKS and CDR2 YYEKEE (reference sequence). The ends were cut back, 2 bases at V and 5 bases at J, with 8 bases in the middle. This CDR3 has 14 residues. DNA for the CDR3: TGTGCCAGCAGCTTTCAGGGTCATAATTCACCCCTCCACTTT. The encoded protein is CASSFQGHNSPLHF. Looking up the rest from reference TRBV5-5 and TRBJ1-6 gives the full variable domain: DAGVTQSPTHLIKTRGQQVTLRCSPISGHKSVSWYQQVLGQGPQFIFQYYEKEERGRGNFPDRFSARQFPNYSSELNVNALLLGDSALYLCASSFQGHNSPLHFGNGTRLTVT.

This clonotype was detected many times. The chain has TRBV4-1 and TRBJ2-3; D uncertain. Trimming removed 1 base from V and 5 bases from J, with 16 bases in between. Germline CDR1 reads MGHRA; CDR2 reads YSYEKL. CDR3 size: 16 residues. CDR3 residues: CASSQGRVPIRDTQYF. The CDR3 DNA follows: TGCGCCAGCAGCCAAGGAAGGGTCCCGATACGAGATACGCAGTATTTT.

This clonotype showed up just a few times. This rearrangement joins TRBV20-1 to TRBJ2-3; 14 bases are a match to TRBD2. The CDR3 has 19 amino acids. The trim removed 0 bases at V and 5 bases at J, leaving 13 bases unmatched. Germline values: CDR1 DFQATT, CDR2 SNEGSKA (reference sequence). The CDR3 spells CSARDPGTSGRPGIDTQYF. The CDR3 coding sequence is TGCAGTGCTAGAGATCCCGGGACTAGCGGGAGACCCGGGATAGATACGCAGTATTTT.

This clonotype was observed at least ten times. CDR3 coding DNA: TGTGCCAGCAGCCACAAACCGCATGATGAAGCTTTCTTT. Protein product: CASSHKPHDEAFF. The chain couples TRBV6-5 to TRBJ1-1; D remains ambiguous. This CDR3 contains 13 residues. The germline V gene encodes CDR1 MNHEY and CDR2 SVGAGI. The V and J ends lost 6 bases and 7 bases respectively, with 15 bases between them.

This clonotype was seen at least ten times. This rearrangement joins TRBV29-1 to TRBJ2-7; the match to TRBD1 covers 8 bases. Germline loops: CDR1 SQVTM, CDR2 ANQGSEA. Trimming cost V 7 bases and J 2 bases; bases outside gene matches: 7. The CDR3 runs to 13 residues. The CDR3 region is CSARTGLTYEQYF. In DNA, the CDR3 is TGCAGCGCTCGGACAGGGCTAACCTACGAGCAGTACTTC.

In its sample, this clonotype was seen many times. This sequence joins TRBV5-1 and TRBJ1-1, with D hard to call. CDR3 length equals 12 residues. With 5 bases removed from V and 4 bases from J, the gap between germline ends came to 9 bases. The germline V gene has CDR1 SGHRS and CDR2 YFSETQ. Written as DNA, the CDR3 is TGCGCCAGCAGTGCGGGTAGCACTGAAGCTTTCTTT. This gives the protein CASSAGSTEAFF.